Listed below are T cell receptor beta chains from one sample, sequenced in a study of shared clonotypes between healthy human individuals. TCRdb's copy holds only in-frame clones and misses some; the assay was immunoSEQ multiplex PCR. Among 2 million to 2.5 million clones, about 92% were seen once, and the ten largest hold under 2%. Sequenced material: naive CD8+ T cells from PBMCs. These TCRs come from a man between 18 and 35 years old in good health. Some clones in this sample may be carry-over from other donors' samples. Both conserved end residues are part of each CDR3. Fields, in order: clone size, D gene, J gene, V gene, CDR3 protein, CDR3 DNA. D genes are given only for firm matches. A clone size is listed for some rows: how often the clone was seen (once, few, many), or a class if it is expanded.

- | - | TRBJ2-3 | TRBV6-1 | CASSERRGSTDTQYF | TGTGCCAGCAGTGAAAGGCGGGGTAGCACAGATACGCAGTATTTT
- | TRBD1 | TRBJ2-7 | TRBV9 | CASSTGTGSYEQYF | TGTGCCAGCAGTACCGGGACAGGGAGCTACGAGCAGTACTTC
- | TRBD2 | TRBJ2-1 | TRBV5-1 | CASSQVTGLDEDNEQFF | TGCGCCAGCAGCCAAGTAACCGGACTAGACGAAGACAATGAGCAGTTCTTC
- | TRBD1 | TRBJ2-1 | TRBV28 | CASKLDRGRLYEQFF | TGTGCCAGCAAATTGGACAGGGGGCGCCTCTATGAGCAGTTCTTC
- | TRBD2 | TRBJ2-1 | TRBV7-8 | CASSLEGLAAYNEQFF | TGTGCCAGCAGCTTAGAAGGCCTAGCGGCCTACAATGAGCAGTTCTTC
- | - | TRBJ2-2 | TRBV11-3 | CASKPRGGGSGELFF | TGTGCCAGCAAGCCCAGAGGGGGTGGGTCCGGGGAGCTGTTTTTT
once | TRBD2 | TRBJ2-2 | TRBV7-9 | CASSLGRGSGTGELFF | TGTGCCAGCAGCTTAGGGCGCGGGAGCGGCACCGGGGAGCTGTTTTTT
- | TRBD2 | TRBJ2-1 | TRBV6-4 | CASSDSGTSGSEQFF | TGTGCCAGCAGTGACTCCGGGACTAGCGGTAGTGAGCAGTTCTTC
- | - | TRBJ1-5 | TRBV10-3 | CAISDVGKGRGGNQPQHF | TGTGCCATCAGTGACGTGGGTAAGGGGAGAGGTGGCAATCAGCCCCAGCATTTT
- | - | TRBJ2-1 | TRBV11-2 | CASSLELLSNEQFF | TGTGCCAGCAGCTTAGAACTTCTGAGCAATGAGCAGTTCTTC
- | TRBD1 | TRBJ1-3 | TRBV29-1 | CSVEGVGDSPSSGNTIYF | TGCAGCGTTGAAGGAGTCGGGGACAGTCCATCCTCTGGAAACACCATATATTTT
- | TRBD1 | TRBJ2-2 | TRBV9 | CASSDLQGWLGTGELFF | TGTGCCAGCAGCGATTTACAGGGGTGGTTGGGAACCGGGGAGCTGTTTTTT
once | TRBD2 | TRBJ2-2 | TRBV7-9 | CASSSLAADVPGELFF | TGTGCCAGCAGCTCCCTAGCGGCAGACGTCCCCGGGGAGCTGTTTTTT
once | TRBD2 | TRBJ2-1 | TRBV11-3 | CASSSPAASGELYNEQFF | TGTGCCAGCAGCTCCCCCGCGGCTAGCGGGGAATTGTACAATGAGCAGTTCTTC
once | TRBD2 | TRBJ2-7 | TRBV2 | CASRGLAGDLYEQYF | TGTGCCAGCAGGGGACTAGCGGGAGATCTCTACGAGCAGTACTTC
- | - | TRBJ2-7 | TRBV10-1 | CASSEQGRGEQYF | TGCGCCAGCAGTGAGCAGGGAAGGGGCGAGCAGTACTTC
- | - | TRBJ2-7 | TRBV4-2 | CASSQEPGGAYEQYF | TGTGCCAGCAGCCAAGAGCCCGGGGGAGCCTACGAGCAGTACTTC
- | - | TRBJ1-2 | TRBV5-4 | CASSVTGGAGYTF | TGTGCCAGCAGCGTGACTGGTGGGGCTGGCTACACCTTC
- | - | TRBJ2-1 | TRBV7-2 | CARDGRGYNEQFF | TGTGCCAGGGACGGAAGGGGCTACAATGAGCAGTTCTTC
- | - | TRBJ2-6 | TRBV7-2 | CASSGQHSGANVLTF | TGTGCCAGCAGCGGCCAGCACTCTGGGGCCAACGTCCTGACTTTC
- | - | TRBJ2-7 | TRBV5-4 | CASSPGEAASEQYF | TGTGCCAGCAGCCCGGGAGAGGCCGCTAGCGAGCAGTACTTC
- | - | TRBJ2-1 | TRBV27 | CASRSTGLHNEQFF | TGTGCCAGCCGATCTACAGGTCTCCACAATGAGCAGTTCTTC
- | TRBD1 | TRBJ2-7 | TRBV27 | CASSRRRDRVEQYF | TGTGCCAGCAGCCGCCGCCGGGACAGAGTCGAGCAGTACTTC
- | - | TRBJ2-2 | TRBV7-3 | CASSQGPLVAGELFF | TGTGCCAGCAGCCAGGGACCCTTGGTGGCCGGGGAGCTGTTTTTT
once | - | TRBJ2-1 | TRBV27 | CASSLSKLGGSSYNEQFF | TGTGCCAGCAGTTTATCGAAACTGGGTGGGAGCTCCTACAATGAGCAGTTCTTC
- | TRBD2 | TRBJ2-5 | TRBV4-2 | CASSQDGVETSGGVETQYF | TGTGCCAGCAGCCAAGATGGGGTAGAGACTAGCGGGGGCGTTGAGACCCAGTACTTC
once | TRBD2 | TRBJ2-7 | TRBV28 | CASSVSRGGTSEQYF | TGTGCCAGCAGTGTATCCCGGGGAGGGACTTCCGAGCAGTACTTC
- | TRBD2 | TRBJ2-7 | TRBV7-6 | CASSLSGEGVNEQYF | TGTGCCAGCAGCTTATCGGGGGAGGGTGTCAACGAGCAGTACTTC
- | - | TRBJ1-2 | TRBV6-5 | CASSYGLGGYTF | TGTGCCAGCAGTTACGGCCTCGGCGGCTACACCTTC
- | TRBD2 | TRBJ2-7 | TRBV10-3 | CAISESGGSGYEQYF | TGTGCCATCAGTGAGTCCGGCGGGAGCGGATACGAGCAGTACTTC
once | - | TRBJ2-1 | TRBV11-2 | CASSPSRNYNEQFF | TGTGCCAGCAGCCCTTCGCGGAACTACAATGAGCAGTTCTTC
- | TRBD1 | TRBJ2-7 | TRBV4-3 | CASSQAGTVSYEQYF | TGCGCCAGCAGCCAAGCCGGGACAGTCTCCTACGAGCAGTACTTC
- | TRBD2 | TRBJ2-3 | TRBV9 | CASSPRTPSGSTQYF | TGTGCCAGCAGCCCCAGGACGCCCAGCGGGAGTACGCAGTATTTT
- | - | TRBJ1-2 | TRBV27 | CASSLAGDYGYTF | TGTGCCAGCAGTTTGGCAGGGGACTATGGCTACACCTTC
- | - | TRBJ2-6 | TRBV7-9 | CASSLGLGANVLTF | TGTGCCAGCAGCTTAGGGTTAGGGGCCAACGTCCTGACTTTC
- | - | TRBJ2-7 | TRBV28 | CASSGAGYYEQYF | TGTGCCAGCAGTGGGGCGGGTTACTACGAGCAGTACTTC
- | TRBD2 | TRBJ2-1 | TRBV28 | CASSFWGLTSGKRIRYNEQFF | TGTGCCAGCAGTTTTTGGGGGTTGACTAGCGGGAAACGTATAAGGTACAATGAGCAGTTCTTC
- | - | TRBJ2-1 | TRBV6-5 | CASSPHPRNEQFF | TGTGCCAGCAGCCCCCATCCCCGGAATGAGCAGTTCTTC
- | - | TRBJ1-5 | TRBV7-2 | CASSLPGIDQPQHF | TGTGCCAGCAGCCTACCAGGGATCGATCAGCCCCAGCATTTT
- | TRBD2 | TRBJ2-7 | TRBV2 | CASSEGTSGSYEQYF | TGTGCCAGCAGTGAGGGGACTAGCGGCTCCTACGAGCAGTACTTC
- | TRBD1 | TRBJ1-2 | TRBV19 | CASSPPRSTGPDLYGYTF | TGTGCCAGTAGCCCCCCCAGGTCGACAGGGCCCGACCTTTATGGCTACACCTTC
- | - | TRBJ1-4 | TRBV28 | CASSLWQGSNEKLFF | TGTGCCAGCAGTTTATGGCAGGGATCTAATGAAAAACTGTTTTTT
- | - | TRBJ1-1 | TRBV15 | CATSRDGRMGAFF | TGTGCCACCAGCAGAGATGGGAGAATGGGAGCTTTCTTT
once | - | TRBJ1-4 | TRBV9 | CASSVAWRAEKLFF | TGTGCCAGCAGCGTAGCTTGGAGGGCTGAAAAACTGTTTTTT
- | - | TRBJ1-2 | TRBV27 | CASSFPLGENYGYTF | TGTGCCAGCAGTTTCCCCCTGGGGGAAAACTATGGCTACACCTTC
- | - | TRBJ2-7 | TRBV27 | CASSSPLGYEQYF | TGTGCCAGCAGTTCCCCCCTGGGGTACGAGCAGTACTTC
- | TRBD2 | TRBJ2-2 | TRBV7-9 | CASNLAGGLANTGELFF | TGTGCCAGCAATCTAGCGGGAGGGCTTGCGAACACCGGGGAGCTGTTTTTT
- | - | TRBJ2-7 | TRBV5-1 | CASSLADSGSYEQYF | TGCGCCAGCAGCTTGGCGGACAGCGGGTCCTACGAGCAGTACTTC
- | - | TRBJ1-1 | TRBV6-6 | CASSYSGDYTEAFF | TGTGCCAGCAGTTACTCGGGAGATTACACTGAAGCTTTCTTT
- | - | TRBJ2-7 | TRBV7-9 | CASSGGTADYYEQYF | TGTGCCAGCAGCGGAGGGACAGCAGATTATTACGAGCAGTACTTC
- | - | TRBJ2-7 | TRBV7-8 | CASSLPTYEQYF | TGTGCCAGCAGCTTACCAACCTACGAGCAGTACTTC